Given below is one TCR beta chain in context. This sample is part of a study of T cell changes during pregnancy in multiple sclerosis. Germline lookup yields CDR1 SGDLS and CDR2 YYNGEE. CDR3 length: 16 residues. V lost 3 bases, J lost 3 bases, and 19 bases lay in between. Method: immunoSEQ multiplex PCR; TCRdb's copy keeps in-frame clones and lacks some. Of tens of thousands of clones detected, approximately 92% appear once; the ten largest clones hold 1.5% to 2.5%. The sequence was collected from a female donor with multiple sclerosis, enrolled in a pregnancy study. The chain has TRBV9 and TRBJ2-7; possible D gene TRBD1, 5 bases. The specimen comprised peripheral blood, sampled in the second trimester of pregnancy. This CDR3 is CASSANTATGIYEQYF. The CDR3 DNA sequence: TGTGCCAGCAGCGCCAATACGGCCACAGGCATCTACGAGCAGTACTTC.